This paragraph reports one T cell receptor beta chain. The antigen is undetermined. This sample stems from a study of T cell responses to AZD1222 COVID-19 vaccine. Study results and limitations: The study sampled repertoires only after the peak T cell response.

The CDR3 covers 15 residues. With 7 bases removed from V and 0 bases from J, the gap between germline ends came to 15 bases. CDR1 and CDR2 from the germline V gene are MDHEN and SYDVKM. Sequencing was performed with immunoSEQ multiplex PCR; in TCRdb, only in-frame clones are kept and a portion is missing. The data show 110,000 to 150,000 clones, approximately 90% seen once. The material was peripheral blood, obtained on day 0 of AZD1222 vaccination. This TCR derives from an adult in good health. This rearrangement joins TRBV28 to TRBJ1-1; perhaps TRBD1 as D (5 bases). In nucleotides, the CDR3 is TGTGCCAGCACGTCGGGGTGGGGCATGAACACTGAAGCTTTCTTT. Residues: CASTSGWGMNTEAFF.